The T cell receptor (beta chain) described here comes from a study of shared T cell receptors in the human thymus. TCRdb's table, derived via immunoSEQ multiplex PCR, lists solely in-frame clones and lacks some. The sample lists more than 550,000 clones, 75% to 90% occurring once. The CDR3 length is 14 residues. In germline, CDR1 is MNHNY, CDR2 SVGAGI (reference sequence). For this clone: One junction end does not reproduce the germline sequence, and a read error may be involved.

These data were likewise used in another study, on human thymus T cells. That work states: Having surgery to correct congenital heart defects, healthy Finnish infants acted as the donors. During corrective heart surgery, resections were taken, and the thymus tissue came from them. Thymic and blood repertoires seemed to favor certain V and J genes. Among unrelated individuals, related research reported thymic repertoires that overlapped highly.

Sequenced input: thymocytes. The clonotype originates from a girl in the first two years of life with a congenital heart defect. The chain carries TRBV6-6 and TRBJ1-4; 7 bases match TRBD1. CDR3 protein: CVSSQTGQSEKLFF. CDR3 nucleotide sequence: TGTGTCAGCAGTCAAACGGGACAGAGTGAAAAACTGTTTTTT.